These T cell receptor beta chains were read from a single sample in a study of Tregs in tolerant kidney transplant recipients. Assay: immunoSEQ multiplex PCR; the TCRdb copy retains only in-frame clones and omits some. Among 70,000 to 95,000 clones listed, around 90% were seen once. The sample consisted of Tregs from blood, taken before the transplant. The receptors come from a human donor who received a combined kidney and bone marrow transplant. Both conserved end residues are part of each CDR3. A D gene is named only where the DNA matches it firmly. Clone sizes are given selectively: once, few, many, or a class where the clone is expanded.

j_gene | v_gene | d_gene | abundance | CDR3nt | CDR3aa
TRBJ2-7 | TRBV5-4 | TRBD1 | NA | TGTGCCAGCAGCCCCTTCGCAGGGGGCGGTTCCTCCGAGCAGTACTTC | CASSPFAGGGSSEQYF
TRBJ2-3 | TRBV20-1 | NA | NA | TGCAGTGCTAGAGTAGATACGCAGTATTTT | CSARVDTQYF
TRBJ2-7 | TRBV5-4 | TRBD2 | NA | TGTGCCAGCAGACCGGGACTAGCGGGAGGGCCCTACGAGCAGTACTTC | CASRPGLAGGPYEQYF
TRBJ1-1 | TRBV9 | TRBD1 | NA | TGTGCCAGCAGCGCCTCAGGGGGCGCGCTCTTGAACACTGAAGCTTTCTTT | CASSASGGALLNTEAFF
TRBJ1-5 | TRBV19 | NA | once | TGTGCCAGTAGTCCGAATCCGACGGGGAATCCGCATCAGCCCCAGCATTTT | CASSPNPTGNPHQPQHF
TRBJ2-2 | TRBV18 | TRBD1 | once | TGTGCCAGCTCACCACCGACAGGGCTCAACACCGGGGAGCTGTTTTTT | CASSPPTGLNTGELFF
TRBJ2-7 | TRBV6-1 | TRBD2 | NA | TGTGCCAGCAGTGAATTGGCTAGCGGGTTCAGCTCCTACGAGCAGTACTTC | CASSELASGFSSYEQYF
TRBJ1-2 | TRBV18 | TRBD1 | few | TGTGCCAGCTCACTTGAGGGGACAGAAAACTATGGCTACACCTTC | CASSLEGTENYGYTF
TRBJ1-1 | TRBV11-2 | NA | NA | TGTGCCAGCTTGGGACAAACGGACACTGAAGCTTTCTTT | CASLGQTDTEAFF
TRBJ1-4 | TRBV5-1 | NA | NA | TGCGCCAGCAGCTTGGACAATAATGAAAAACTGTTTTTT | CASSLDNNEKLFF
TRBJ1-2 | TRBV2 | NA | few | TGTGCCAGCAGTGGGGGGGGCTATGGCTACACCTTC | CASSGGGYGYTF
TRBJ1-4 | TRBV6-6 | TRBD1 | NA | TGTGCCAGCAGTTATGGGACAGTAAATGAAAAACTGTTTTTT | CASSYGTVNEKLFF
TRBJ2-2 | TRBV5-6 | NA | NA | TGTGCCAGCAGCTTGAGTCCGACCGGGGAGCTGTTTTTT | CASSLSPTGELFF
TRBJ1-1 | TRBV2 | TRBD1 | once | TGTGCCAGCAGTTCGACAGGGAAGAACACTGAAGCTTTCTTT | CASSSTGKNTEAFF
TRBJ2-7 | TRBV7-9 | NA | NA | TGTGCCAGCAGCTCCCTTTGGGGCCCCACCTACGAGCAGTACTTC | CASSSLWGPTYEQYF
TRBJ2-2 | TRBV5-1 | TRBD1 | NA | TGCGCCAGCAGCCCATTCCAGGGGGCGGGGACCGGGGAGCTGTTTTTT | CASSPFQGAGTGELFF
TRBJ2-7 | TRBV28 | TRBD2 | NA | TGTGCCAGCAGTCCCTCCAGCGGGAGTGTCGGCGAGCAGTACTTC | CASSPSSGSVGEQYF
TRBJ1-1 | TRBV20-1 | NA | NA | TGCAGGGGGACGGAGAACACTGAAGCTTTCTTT | CRGTENTEAFF
TRBJ2-1 | TRBV27 | NA | NA | TGTGCCAGCAGTTTACGCAGGGCCGATGAGCAGTTCTTC | CASSLRRADEQFF
TRBJ2-1 | TRBV7-2 | TRBD2 | NA | TGTGCCAGCAGCTTAGGCGGGAGTTATTACAATGAGCAGTTCTTC | CASSLGGSYYNEQFF
TRBJ1-1 | TRBV18 | NA | NA | TGTGCCAGCTCAGGGGACGGAGGGGGTACTGAAGCTTTCTTT | CASSGDGGGTEAFF
TRBJ2-2 | TRBV25-1 | NA | NA | TGTGCCAGCAGTGCGAGACAGTTCGGGGAGCTGTTTTTT | CASSARQFGELFF
TRBJ2-7 | TRBV7-2 | NA | NA | TGTGCCAGCAGCTTAGGGGACGGTGGCCTCTACGAGCAGTACTTC | CASSLGDGGLYEQYF
TRBJ2-3 | TRBV5-4 | NA | NA | TGTGCCAGCAGCCCTAGCGGCACAGATACGCAGTATTTT | CASSPSGTDTQYF
TRBJ2-4 | TRBV23-1 | NA | NA | TGCGCCAGCAGGACAGGCAGAACGGCGGAAACCAAAAACATTCAGTACTTC | CASRTGRTAETKNIQYF
TRBJ1-2 | TRBV19 | NA | once | TGTGCCAGTAGTATGTCGGGGCGAGATGGCTACACCTTC | CASSMSGRDGYTF
TRBJ2-2 | TRBV18 | NA | NA | TGTGCCAGCTCACCCCCCGGAGGGTGGAACACCGGGGAGCTGTTTTTT | CASSPPGGWNTGELFF
TRBJ2-5 | TRBV13 | NA | NA | TGTGCCAGCAGCTTCGGCTGGCGGGAAGAGACCCAGTACTTC | CASSFGWREETQYF
TRBJ2-7 | TRBV23-1 | NA | NA | TGCGCCAGCACACCCCGTTCCGACGAGCAGTACTTC | CASTPRSDEQYF
TRBJ2-3 | TRBV7-2 | TRBD2 | NA | TGTGCCAGCAGCTTTGGACTAGTTAGAGATACGCAGTATTTT | CASSFGLVRDTQYF
TRBJ1-4 | TRBV15 | NA | NA | TGTGCCACCAGCGCAACCCGGACGGCTACTAATGAAAAACTGTTTTTT | CATSATRTATNEKLFF
TRBJ1-3 | TRBV10-3 | TRBD1 | NA | TGTGCCATCAGTTACCGGGACAGGGATTCTGGAAACACCATATATTTT | CAISYRDRDSGNTIYF
TRBJ2-5 | TRBV30 | TRBD2 | NA | TGTGCCTGGAGTGAGATGGGGACTAGCGGAAAGACCCAGTACTTC | CAWSEMGTSGKTQYF